What follows describes a single T cell receptor beta chain. Its cognate antigen has yet to be identified. One end of the junction is discordant with germline, which a read error may explain. The sample comes from a study of T cells in Graves' hyperthyroidism and ophthalmopathy (dated 2019 in TCRdb). About the study as a whole: Peripheral blood was sampled at the time of initial diagnosis, prior to any treatment. An independent validation cohort of under 20 hyperthyroidism patients and roughly 16 patients who later progressed to ophthalmopathy tested prospective prediction of ophthalmopathy. Once sampling was done, hyperthyroidism patients were given methimazole at a starting dose of 30 mg daily, whereas ophthalmopathy patients were given high-dose intravenous methylprednisolone. Thyroid tissue and blood T-cell repertoires from several Graves' hyperthyroidism patients were also compared in the study. The 100 discovery patients were randomly split 7:3 into training and test sets. The paper describes TCR Vbeta CDR3 sequencing of roughly 130 peripheral blood samples, made up of some 40 ophthalmopathy patients, roughly 72 hyperthyroidism patients and 17 progressor patients. To identify distinguishing TCR V-J signatures, a discovery cohort of around 100 patients was used, comprising approximately 40 with Graves' ophthalmopathy and approximately 58 with stable Graves' hyperthyroidism.

Overall study results and their limits: Ophthalmopathy was separated from stable hyperthyroidism by a 13 V-J signature model, with around 90% sensitivity and approximately 81% specificity obtained in cross-validation and 80%/75% obtained in testing. In validation, progression to ophthalmopathy was predicted by the model with about 70% sensitivity and roughly 72% specificity, a median of approximately 7.1 months before onset. Sample size was not statistically predetermined, and investigators were not blinded to group allocation. Blood samples also contained most of the expanded thyroid clonotypes (frequency above 0.001), which suggests that blood repertoires may reflect thyroid immune responses.

The TCR beta CDR3 regions were amplified from RNA transcripts. A first-round RT-PCR of the TCR CDR3 used the HTBI primer set with the Qiagen OneStep RT-PCR kit. Libraries were constructed in a second round of multiplex PCR, after which size selection and purification were performed. The libraries were sequenced on an Illumina HiSeq2000 using paired-end 100 bp reads. In the source study's methods: SOAPnuke was used to process the raw data, with reads discarded if the reads contained adapters or uncalled bases, had a mean Phred below 15, or lacked an exact constant-primer or identifier match. COPE v1.2.5 was used to merge the high-quality paired reads, and each unique nucleotide sequence was defined as a clonotype. MiTCR v1.1 was used to align the clonotypes against IMGT TRBV, TRBD and TRBJ reference segments. The analysis included only V-J combinations with a frequency above 0.0001, which together covered 98% to 99.2% of the repertoires. A TCS score was defined as the ratio between F50 (clonal expansion) and ExV (chaos), using BLOSUM62-based TCRdist between CDR3 peptides within each V-J. Welch's t-statistics and random forest reduced fewer than 600 V-J features to under 15, which were used in a naive Bayes classifier (R e1071). The public sequencing data were trimmed at Q25 with fastp and processed into clonotypes with MiXCR by TCRdb, which kept only in-frame beta chains. A single entry per CDR3 protein holds the most common genes and DNA from its merged rows. The authors' filters were not applied to this entry. Present in this sample are 95,000 to 100,000 distinct CDR3 sequences, under 65% of which were seen just once. The leading ten clones occupy roughly 26% of the sample.

In the germline V gene, CDR1 corresponds to SGHTA and CDR2 to FQGNSA. The cysteine opens and the phenylalanine closes a CDR3 of 14 amino acids. The entry retains the CDR3 DNA only, 42 bases that are in frame from base 1. Stable Graves' hyperthyroidism was defined as no progression to ophthalmopathy during 18 months of follow-up. Hyperthyroidism patients were newly diagnosed, had a disease duration of under 2 months, and were aged 18 to 65 years. Patients with uncontrolled infections, other autoimmune diseases, pregnancy or lactation were excluded. Clinical symptoms, serum thyroxine and TRAb, thyroid ultrasound, and orbital computed tomography formed the basis for the diagnoses. PBMCs were isolated from 7.5 to 10 ml of fresh peripheral blood by Ficoll-Paque density gradient centrifugation. Trizol reagent was used to extract total RNA, and RNA quality was then checked on an Agilent 2100 Bioanalyzer.

This receptor was identified in a middle-aged woman with Graves' hyperthyroidism. Sequencing was performed on blood. The rearrangement joined TRBV7-2 to TRBJ1-1; 6 matching bases give a weak D call of TRBD1. In nucleotide form, the sequence is TGTGCCACCAGCGCACAGGGTGGATGGACTGAAGCTTCCTTT. It is translated as CATSAQGGWTEASF.